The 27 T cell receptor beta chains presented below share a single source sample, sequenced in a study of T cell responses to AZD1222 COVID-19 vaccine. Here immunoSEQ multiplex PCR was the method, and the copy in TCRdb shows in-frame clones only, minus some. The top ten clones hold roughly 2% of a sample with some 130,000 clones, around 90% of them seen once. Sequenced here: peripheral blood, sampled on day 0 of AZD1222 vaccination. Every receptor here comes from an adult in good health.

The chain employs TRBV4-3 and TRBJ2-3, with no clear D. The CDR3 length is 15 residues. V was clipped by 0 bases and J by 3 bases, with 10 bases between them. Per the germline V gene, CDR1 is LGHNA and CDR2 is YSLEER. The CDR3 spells CASSQELRATDTQYF. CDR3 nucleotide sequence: TGCGCCAGCAGCCAAGAGCTAAGGGCGACAGATACGCAGTATTTT.

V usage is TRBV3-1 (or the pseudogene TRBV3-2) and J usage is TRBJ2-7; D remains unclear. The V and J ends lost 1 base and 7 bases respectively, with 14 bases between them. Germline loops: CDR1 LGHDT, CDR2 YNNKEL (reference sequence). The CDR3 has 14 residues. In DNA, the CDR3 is TGTGCCAGCAGCCAAGGTAACAGAGCCGGGGAGCAGTACTTC. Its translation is CASSQGNRAGEQYF.

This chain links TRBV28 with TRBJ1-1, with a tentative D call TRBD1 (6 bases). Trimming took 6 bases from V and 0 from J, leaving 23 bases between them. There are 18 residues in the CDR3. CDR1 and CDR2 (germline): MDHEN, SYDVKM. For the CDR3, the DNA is TGTGCCAGCAGCAGATTAAAGACAGGCACTACCTTGAACACTGAAGCTTTCTTT. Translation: CASSRLKTGTTLNTEAFF.

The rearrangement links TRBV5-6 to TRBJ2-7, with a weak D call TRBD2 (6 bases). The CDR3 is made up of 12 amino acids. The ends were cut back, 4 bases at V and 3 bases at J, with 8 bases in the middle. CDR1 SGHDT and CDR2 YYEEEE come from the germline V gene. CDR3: CASSGGSYEQYF. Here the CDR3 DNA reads TGTGCCAGCAGCGGGGGGAGCTACGAGCAGTACTTC.

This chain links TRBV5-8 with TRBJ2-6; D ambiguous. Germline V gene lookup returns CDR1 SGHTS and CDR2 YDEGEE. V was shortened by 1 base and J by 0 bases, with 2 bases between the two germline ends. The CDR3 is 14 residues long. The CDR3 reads CASSLSSGANVLTF. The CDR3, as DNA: TGTGCCAGCAGCTTGAGCTCTGGGGCCAACGTCCTGACTTTC.

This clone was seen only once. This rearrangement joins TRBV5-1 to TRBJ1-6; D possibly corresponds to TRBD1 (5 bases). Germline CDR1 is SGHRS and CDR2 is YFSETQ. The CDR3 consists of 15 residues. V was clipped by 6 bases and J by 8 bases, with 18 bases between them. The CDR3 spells CASTPRGEGDSPLHF. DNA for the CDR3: TGCGCCAGCACCCCCCGGGGGGAAGGAGATTCACCCCTCCACTTT.

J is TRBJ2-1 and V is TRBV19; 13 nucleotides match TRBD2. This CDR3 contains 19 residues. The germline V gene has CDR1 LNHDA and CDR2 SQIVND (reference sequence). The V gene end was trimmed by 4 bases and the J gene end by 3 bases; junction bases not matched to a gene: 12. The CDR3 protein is CASSTTGLAGVGFYNEQFF. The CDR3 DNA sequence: TGTGCCAGTAGTACCACCGGACTAGCGGGAGTCGGGTTCTACAATGAGCAGTTCTTC.

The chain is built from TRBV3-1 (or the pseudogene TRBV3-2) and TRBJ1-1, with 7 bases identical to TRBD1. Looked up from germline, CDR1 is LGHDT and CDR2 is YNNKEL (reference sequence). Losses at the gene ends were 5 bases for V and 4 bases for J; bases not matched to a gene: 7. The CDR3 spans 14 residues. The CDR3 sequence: CASSDHGTVTEAFF. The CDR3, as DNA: TGTGCCAGCAGCGACCATGGGACAGTCACTGAAGCTTTCTTT.

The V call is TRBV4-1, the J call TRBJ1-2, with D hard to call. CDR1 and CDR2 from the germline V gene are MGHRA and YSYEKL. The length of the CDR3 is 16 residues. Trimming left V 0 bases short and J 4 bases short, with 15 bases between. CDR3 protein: CASSQDQGTILYGYTF. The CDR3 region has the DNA TGCGCCAGCAGCCAAGATCAAGGAACAATCCTCTATGGCTACACCTTC.

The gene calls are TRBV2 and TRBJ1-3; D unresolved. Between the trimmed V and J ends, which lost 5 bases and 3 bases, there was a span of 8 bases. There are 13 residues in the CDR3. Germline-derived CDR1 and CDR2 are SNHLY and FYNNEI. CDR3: CASSQPFGNTIYF. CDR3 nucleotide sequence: TGTGCCAGCAGTCAGCCATTTGGAAACACCATATATTTT.

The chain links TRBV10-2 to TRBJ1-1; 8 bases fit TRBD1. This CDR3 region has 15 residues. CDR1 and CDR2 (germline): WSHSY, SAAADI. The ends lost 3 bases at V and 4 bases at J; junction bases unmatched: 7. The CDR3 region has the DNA TGCGCCAGCAGTGATGCTCAGGGGGCCGGCACTGAAGCTTTCTTT. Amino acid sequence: CASSDAQGAGTEAFF.

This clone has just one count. The CDR3 DNA is TGTGCCAGCAGTGAGAGGGGGTCCGGGTTGGAAAAACTGTTTTTT. Its protein is CASSERGSGLEKLFF. V gene TRBV6-1 combines with J gene TRBJ1-4, with D possibly TRBD1 on 6 matching bases. V gave up 3 bases and J gave up 8 bases, with 16 bases separating them. Germline V gene lookup returns CDR1 MNHNS and CDR2 SASEGT. This CDR3 contains 15 residues.

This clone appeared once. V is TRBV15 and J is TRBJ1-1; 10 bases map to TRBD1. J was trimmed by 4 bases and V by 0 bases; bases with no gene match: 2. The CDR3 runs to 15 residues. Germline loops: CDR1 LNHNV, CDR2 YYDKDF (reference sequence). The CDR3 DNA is TGTGCCACCAGCAGAGAGACAGGGGGCTTCACTGAAGCTTTCTTT. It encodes CATSRETGGFTEAFF.

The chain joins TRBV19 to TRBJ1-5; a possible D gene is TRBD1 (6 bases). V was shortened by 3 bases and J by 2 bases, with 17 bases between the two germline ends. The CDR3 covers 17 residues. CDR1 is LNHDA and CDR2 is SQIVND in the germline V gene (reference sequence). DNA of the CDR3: TGTGCCAGTAGTATTGAGTATGGGGGGCTAGGCAATCAGCCCCAGCATTTT. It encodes CASSIEYGGLGNQPQHF.

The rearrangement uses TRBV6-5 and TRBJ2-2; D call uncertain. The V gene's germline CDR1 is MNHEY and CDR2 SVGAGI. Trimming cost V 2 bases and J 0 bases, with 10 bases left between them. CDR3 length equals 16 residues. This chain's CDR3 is CASSYLTFPNTGELFF. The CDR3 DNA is TGTGCCAGCAGTTACCTAACGTTTCCGAACACCGGGGAGCTGTTTTTT.

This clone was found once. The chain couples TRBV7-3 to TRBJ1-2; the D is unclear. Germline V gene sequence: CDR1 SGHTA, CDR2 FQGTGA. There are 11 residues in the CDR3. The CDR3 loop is CATRTVDGYTF. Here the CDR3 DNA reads TGTGCAACCCGCACGGTCGATGGCTACACCTTC.

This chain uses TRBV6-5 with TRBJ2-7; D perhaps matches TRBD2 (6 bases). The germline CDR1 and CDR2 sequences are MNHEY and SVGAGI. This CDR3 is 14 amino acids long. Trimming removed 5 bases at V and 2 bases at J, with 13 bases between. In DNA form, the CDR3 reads TGTGCCAGCAGTCCCTGGGAGGTCGCCTACGAGCAGTACTTC. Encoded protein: CASSPWEVAYEQYF.

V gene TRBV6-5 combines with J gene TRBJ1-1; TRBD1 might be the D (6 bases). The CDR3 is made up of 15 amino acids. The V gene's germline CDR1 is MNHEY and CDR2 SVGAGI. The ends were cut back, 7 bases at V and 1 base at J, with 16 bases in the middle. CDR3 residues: CASNPGDTRNTEAFF. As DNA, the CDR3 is TGTGCCAGCAACCCCGGGGACACCAGGAACACTGAAGCTTTCTTT.

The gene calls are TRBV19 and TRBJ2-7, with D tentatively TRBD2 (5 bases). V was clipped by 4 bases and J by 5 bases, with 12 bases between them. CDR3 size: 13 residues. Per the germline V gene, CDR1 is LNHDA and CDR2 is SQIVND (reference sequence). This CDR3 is CASSNGEDHEQYF. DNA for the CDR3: TGTGCCAGTAGTAACGGGGAAGACCACGAGCAGTACTTC.

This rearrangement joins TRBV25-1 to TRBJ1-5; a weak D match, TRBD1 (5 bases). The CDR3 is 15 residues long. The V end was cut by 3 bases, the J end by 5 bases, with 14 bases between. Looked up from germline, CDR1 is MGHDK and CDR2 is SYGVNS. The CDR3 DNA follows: TGTGCCAGCAGTGATCCGGGACTCTCAGATCAGCCCCAGCATTTT. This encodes CASSDPGLSDQPQHF.

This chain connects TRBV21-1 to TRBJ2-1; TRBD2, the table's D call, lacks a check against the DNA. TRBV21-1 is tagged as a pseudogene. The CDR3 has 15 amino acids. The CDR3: CASSEGLSSYNEQFF. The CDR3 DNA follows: TGTGCCAGCAGCGAGGGACTAAGCTCCTACAATGAGCAGTTCTTC.

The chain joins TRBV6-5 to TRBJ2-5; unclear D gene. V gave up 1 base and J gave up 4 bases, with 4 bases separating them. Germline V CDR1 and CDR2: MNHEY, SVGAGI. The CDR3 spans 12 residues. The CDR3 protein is CASSYLRETQYF. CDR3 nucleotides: TGTGCCAGCAGTTACTTGAGAGAGACCCAGTACTTC.

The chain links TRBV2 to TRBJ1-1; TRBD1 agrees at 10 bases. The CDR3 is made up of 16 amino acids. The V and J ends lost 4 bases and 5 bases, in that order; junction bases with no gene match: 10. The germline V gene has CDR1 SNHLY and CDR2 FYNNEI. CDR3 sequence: CASSGRQGAGGTEAFF. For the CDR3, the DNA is TGTGCCAGCAGTGGGCGACAGGGGGCGGGAGGGACTGAAGCTTTCTTT.

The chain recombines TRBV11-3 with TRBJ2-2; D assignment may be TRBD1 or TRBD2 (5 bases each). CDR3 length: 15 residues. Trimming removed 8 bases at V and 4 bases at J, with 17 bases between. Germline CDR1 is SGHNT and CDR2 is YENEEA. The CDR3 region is CASRDGTVGTGELFF. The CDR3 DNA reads TGTGCCAGCCGGGACGGGACGGTGGGCACCGGGGAGCTGTTTTTT. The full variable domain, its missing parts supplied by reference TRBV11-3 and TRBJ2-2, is EAGVVQSPRYKIIEKKQPVAFWCNPISGHNTLYWYLQNLGQGPELLIRYENEEAVDDSQLPKDRFSAERLKGVDSTLKIQPAELGDSAVYLCASRDGTVGTGELFFGEGSRLTVL.

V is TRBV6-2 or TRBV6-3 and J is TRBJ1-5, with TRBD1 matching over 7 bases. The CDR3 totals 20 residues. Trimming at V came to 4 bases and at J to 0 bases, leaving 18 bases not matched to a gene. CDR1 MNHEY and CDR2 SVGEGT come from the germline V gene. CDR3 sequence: CASSFNIGGGQTISNQPQHF. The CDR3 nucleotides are TGTGCCAGCAGTTTTAATATAGGGGGGGGACAGACCATTAGCAATCAGCCCCAGCATTTT.

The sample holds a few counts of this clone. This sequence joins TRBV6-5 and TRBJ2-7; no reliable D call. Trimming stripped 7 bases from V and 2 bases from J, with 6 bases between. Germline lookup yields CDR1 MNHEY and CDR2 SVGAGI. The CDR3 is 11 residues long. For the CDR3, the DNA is TGTGCCAGCATGACCCCCTACGAGCAGTACTTC. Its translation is CASMTPYEQYF.

The CDR3 DNA sequence: TGTGCCAGCAGCTTAGCTGGAAACACCATATATTTT. Its protein is CASSLAGNTIYF. The rearrangement links TRBV11-2 to TRBJ1-3; D not certain. Trimming shortened V by 1 base and J by 2 bases, and 0 bases separated the two germline ends. Germline CDR1 reads SGHAT; CDR2 reads FQNNGV. The CDR3 is 12 amino acids.